The 24 T cell receptor beta chains below all came from one sample that was sequenced in a study of T cells in Graves' hyperthyroidism and ophthalmopathy. Amplification targeted TCR beta CDR3 regions from RNA transcripts. When the TCR CDR3 underwent first-round RT-PCR, the HTBI primer set was used. TCRdb fed the multiplex PCR reads into MiXCR, producing one record per CDR3 protein. Of about 270,000 distinct CDR3 sequences listed, roughly 22% were seen once; the top ten hold around 40%. Input material: blood. The receptors were gathered from a woman aged 40 to 50 with Graves' ophthalmopathy.

This chain uses TRBV6-1 with TRBJ2-7; D possibly corresponds to TRBD2 (6 bases). Germline V gives CDR1 MNHNS, CDR2 SASEGT. This CDR3 region has 13 residues. The V end lost 4 bases, the J end lost 4 bases, and 11 bases lay between the germline ends. The CDR3 sequence is CASSAGELYEQYF. The CDR3 DNA reads as TGTGCCAGCAGTGCGGGAGAATTGTACGAGCAGTACTTC.

This clonotype came up many times. The chain couples TRBV5-1 to TRBJ2-7; the D is unclear. The CDR3 is 14 amino acids. The germline V and J ends were trimmed by 0 bases and 4 bases, with 11 bases remaining between them. Germline-derived CDR1 and CDR2 are SGHRS and YFSETQ. CDR3 protein: CASSLEWMTYEQYF. The CDR3 DNA sequence: TGCGCCAGCAGCTTGGAGTGGATGACTTACGAGCAGTACTTC.

The sample holds many counts of this clonotype. The chain employs TRBV5-1 and TRBJ2-7, with 14 nucleotides matching TRBD2. Germline V gene sequence: CDR1 SGHRS, CDR2 YFSETQ. Trimming took 3 bases from V and 7 from J; bases not matched to a gene: 6. CDR3 length: 15 residues. The CDR3 sequence: CASSSGLAGAGEQYF. The CDR3 DNA reads TGCGCCAGCAGCTCGGGACTAGCGGGAGCGGGGGAGCAGTACTTC.

This clonotype was detected many times. The rearrangement uses TRBV12-3 or TRBV12-4 and TRBJ2-7, with a weak D call TRBD1 (6 bases). Trimming shortened V by 3 bases and J by 0 bases, and 9 bases separated the two germline ends. CDR3 length equals 14 residues. The CDR3 loop is CASSFGGGSYEQYF. The CDR3 DNA follows: TGTGCCAGCAGTTTTGGGGGCGGCTCCTACGAGCAGTACTTC.

This clonotype was detected ten times or more. This chain links TRBV7-9 with TRBJ2-4; D call uncertain. The CDR3 contains 13 residues. Germline V gives CDR1 SEHNR, CDR2 FQNEAQ (reference sequence). Between the trimmed V and J ends, which lost 5 bases and 8 bases, there was a span of 13 bases. The CDR3 DNA reads TGTGCCAGCAGCCTCCCTGGTGAGGACATTCAGTACTTC. Translating gives CASSLPGEDIQYF.

The sample holds many counts of this clonotype. The chain combines TRBV7-6 with TRBJ2-7; 8 nucleotides line up with TRBD2. Looked up from germline, CDR1 is SGHVS and CDR2 is FNYEAQ. The CDR3 totals 15 residues. After removal of 5 bases from V and 1 base from J, the junction contained 7 bases not matched to a gene. The CDR3 region has the DNA TGTGCCAGCAGCCCTAAAGGCGGGAGGTCCTACGAGCAGTACTTC. It encodes CASSPKGGRSYEQYF.

The chain is built from TRBV29-1 and TRBJ2-7; 8 nucleotides line up with TRBD1. In germline, CDR1 is SQVTM, CDR2 ANQGSEA. The CDR3 is made up of 14 amino acids. The J segment lost 3 bases and the V segment lost 1 base, leaving 5 bases of the junction unmatched. The CDR3 is CSVEVGQANYEQYF. The DNA of the CDR3 is TGCAGCGTTGAAGTGGGACAGGCAAACTACGAGCAGTACTTC.

This clonotype was seen a few times. This chain uses TRBV19 with TRBJ2-3; D uncertain. The germline gives CDR1 LNHDA, CDR2 SQIVND (reference sequence). The CDR3 spans 13 residues. V was cut by 2 bases and J by 6 bases, with 9 bases left in between. CDR3 in amino acids: CASSIQSQDTQYF. The CDR3 DNA sequence: TGTGCCAGTAGTATACAATCTCAGGATACGCAGTATTTT. The variable domain in full, completed from reference TRBV19 and TRBJ2-3, reads DGGITQSPKYLFRKEGQNVTLSCEQNLNHDAMYWYRQDPGQGLRLIYYSQIVNDFQKGDIAEGYSVSREKKESFPLTVTSAQKNPTAFYLCASSIQSQDTQYFGPGTRLTVL.

This clonotype was seen repeatedly, ten times or more. The chain combines TRBV3-1 with TRBJ1-1; no clear D gene. Trimming removed 1 base from V and 1 base from J, with 7 bases in between. CDR3 size: 14 residues. In germline, CDR1 is LGHDT, CDR2 YNNKEL (reference sequence). CDR3 in amino acids: CASSQGARNTEAFF. The DNA for the CDR3 is TGTGCCAGCAGCCAAGGGGCCCGGAACACTGAAGCTTTCTTT.

Ten or more counts support this clonotype. The V gene is TRBV5-6, the J gene TRBJ2-5, with 8 bases identical to TRBD2. Per germline, CDR1 SGHDT and CDR2 YYEEEE. J gave up 4 bases and V 1 base, and 15 bases lay outside the gene matches. The CDR3 length is 18 residues. The CDR3 sequence is CASSLSAAGREVRETQYF. The CDR3 bases are TGTGCCAGCAGCTTGAGTGCGGCGGGGCGGGAGGTCCGAGAGACCCAGTACTTC.

This clonotype was counted many times. The V and J genes are TRBV28 and TRBJ2-7; 9 nucleotides align to TRBD1. J lost 5 bases, V lost 2 bases, and 13 bases had no gene match. Germline V gives CDR1 MDHEN, CDR2 SYDVKM. The CDR3 is made up of 17 amino acids. The CDR3 region is CASSLIRGQGTWHEQYF. As DNA, the CDR3 is TGTGCCAGCAGTTTAATCAGGGGACAGGGAACTTGGCACGAGCAGTACTTC.

Turning to this clonotype: This could be a read error, since a much larger clone is one nucleotide away. The genes are TRBV20-1 and TRBJ2-2; D might be TRBD2 (6 bases). Per the germline V gene, CDR1 is DFQATT and CDR2 is SNEGSKA (reference sequence). The CDR3 runs to 14 residues. The CDR3 nucleotides are TGCAGTGCTATTCGGCCCACGAACACCGGGGGGCTGTTTTTT. Translating it yields CSAIRPTNTGGLFF.

This clonotype was seen ten or more times. V and J are TRBV7-8 and TRBJ1-5; perhaps TRBD1 as D (6 bases). The germline CDR1 and CDR2 sequences are SGHVS and FQNEAQ. Trimming shortened V by 0 bases and J by 7 bases, and 13 bases separated the two germline ends. The length of the CDR3 is 15 residues. The DNA for the CDR3 is TGTGCCAGCAGCTTAGCATGGGGGCAGGAGCAGCCCCAGCATTTT. This sequence encodes CASSLAWGQEQPQHF.

This clonotype was counted at least ten times. The chain employs TRBV6-1 and TRBJ2-2, with D unresolved. CDR3 size: 15 residues. V was clipped by 6 bases and J by 1 base, with 12 bases between them. Germline V gene sequence: CDR1 MNHNS, CDR2 SASEGT. The CDR3 DNA follows: TGTGCCAGCAGATTGAACCCAGGGAACACCGGGGAGCTGTTTTTT. Translation gives CASRLNPGNTGELFF.

The rearrangement links TRBV6-2 or TRBV6-3 to TRBJ1-2; a weak D match, TRBD1 (5 bases). The germline V gene encodes CDR1 MNHEY and CDR2 SVGEGT. V lost 0 bases to trimming and J lost 1 base, with 21 bases between them. The CDR3 contains 19 residues. CDR3 sequence (DNA): TGTGCCAGCAGTTACTCGATGACCCAGGGCACGACTGTTAACTATGGCTACACCTTC. Protein: CASSYSMTQGTTVNYGYTF.

Ten or more counts support this clonotype. This chain links TRBV5-5 with TRBJ2-5; 13 positions agree with TRBD2. The V gene's germline CDR1 is SGHKS and CDR2 YYEKEE (reference sequence). This CDR3 spans 15 amino acids. Germline trimming cut 5 bases from V and 5 bases from J; bases unmatched to any gene: 6. As DNA, the CDR3 is TGTGCCAGCAGTAGGGGGACTAGCGGGATGGAGACCCAGTACTTC. This sequence encodes CASSRGTSGMETQYF.

The chain uses TRBV12-3 or TRBV12-4 and TRBJ1-2; TRBD1 aligns across 10 bases. The trim removed 5 bases at V and 8 bases at J, leaving 14 bases unmatched. This CDR3 spans 16 amino acids. The CDR3 reads CASSEAQRDRGYGYTF. The CDR3 coding sequence is TGTGCCAGCAGTGAAGCCCAGCGGGACAGGGGATACGGCTACACCTTC.

Concerning this clonotype itself: A much more abundant neighbour one base away suggests this may be a read error. CDR3 protein: CASSLRLADTGKLFF. In DNA, the CDR3 is TGTGCCAGCAGCCTTAGACTAGCGGACACCGGGAAGCTGTTTTTT. The chain carries TRBV6-1 and TRBJ2-2, with TRBD2 identical over 9 bases. This CDR3 region has 15 residues. The germline CDR1 and CDR2 sequences are MNHNS and SASEGT.

In its sample, this clonotype was seen many times. The CDR3 region is CASSEWGSQETQYF. The CDR3 nucleotides read TGTGCCAGCAGTGAGTGGGGCTCCCAAGAGACCCAGTACTTC. The chain employs TRBV6-1 and TRBJ2-5, with D possibly TRBD1 on 5 matching bases. This CDR3 has 14 residues. Trimming took 3 bases from V and 1 from J, leaving 9 bases between them. In germline, CDR1 is MNHNS, CDR2 SASEGT.

This clonotype appeared many times. The chain carries TRBV5-1 and TRBJ1-6; D might be TRBD1 (5 bases). The CDR3 covers 14 residues. Between the trimmed V and J ends, which lost 4 bases and 5 bases, there was a span of 10 bases. CDR1 and CDR2 (germline): SGHRS, YFSETQ. The CDR3 DNA reads as TGCGCCAGCAGCCGGGACGGACATAATTCACCCCTCCACTTT. This gives the protein CASSRDGHNSPLHF. The full variable domain, with the rest looked up from reference TRBV5-1 and TRBJ1-6, is KAGVTQTPRYLIKTRGQQVTLSCSPISGHRSVSWYQQTPGQGLQFLFEYFSETQRNKGNFPGRFSGRQFSNSRSEMNVSTLELGDSALYLCASSRDGHNSPLHFGNGTRLTVT.

In its sample, this clonotype was seen many times. The chain employs TRBV6-5 and TRBJ2-5, with TRBD1 matching 8 bases. This CDR3 region has 13 residues. From germline, CDR1 is MNHEY and CDR2 SVGAGI. V trimming: 5 bases; J trimming: 2 bases; junction bases outside the gene matches: 1. The CDR3 DNA reads TGTGCCAGCAGTACAGGGGGACAAGAGACCCAGTACTTC. Amino acid sequence: CASSTGGQETQYF.

The chain carries TRBV29-1 and TRBJ1-2, with TRBD1 matching over 8 bases. The CDR3 spans 11 residues. V shed 7 bases and J 6 bases; nucleotides not matched to a gene: 4. Looked up from germline, CDR1 is SQVTM and CDR2 is ANQGSEA. The CDR3 nucleotides read TGCAGCGCCGCAGGGGGCAATGGCTACACCTTC. Translated, it gives CSAAGGNGYTF.

This clonotype was counted at least ten times. This chain joins TRBV12-3 or TRBV12-4 and TRBJ1-1; D remains ambiguous. The V gene lost 3 bases and the J gene lost 0 bases, with 11 bases spanning the gap. This CDR3 comprises 15 residues. In DNA form, the CDR3 reads TGTGCCAGCAGTTTCGTACAGACCTTGAACACTGAAGCTTTCTTT. It yields the protein CASSFVQTLNTEAFF.

The table lists this clonotype with a few counts. V usage is TRBV11-2 and J usage is TRBJ2-2; D is ambiguous. Germline V gene lookup returns CDR1 SGHAT and CDR2 FQNNGV. The ends were cut back, 6 bases at V and 7 bases at J, with 15 bases in the middle. The CDR3 is made up of 14 amino acids. The CDR3 spells CASRPKTRIGELFF. DNA of the CDR3: TGTGCCAGCAGACCAAAAACGAGGATCGGGGAGCTGTTTTTT.